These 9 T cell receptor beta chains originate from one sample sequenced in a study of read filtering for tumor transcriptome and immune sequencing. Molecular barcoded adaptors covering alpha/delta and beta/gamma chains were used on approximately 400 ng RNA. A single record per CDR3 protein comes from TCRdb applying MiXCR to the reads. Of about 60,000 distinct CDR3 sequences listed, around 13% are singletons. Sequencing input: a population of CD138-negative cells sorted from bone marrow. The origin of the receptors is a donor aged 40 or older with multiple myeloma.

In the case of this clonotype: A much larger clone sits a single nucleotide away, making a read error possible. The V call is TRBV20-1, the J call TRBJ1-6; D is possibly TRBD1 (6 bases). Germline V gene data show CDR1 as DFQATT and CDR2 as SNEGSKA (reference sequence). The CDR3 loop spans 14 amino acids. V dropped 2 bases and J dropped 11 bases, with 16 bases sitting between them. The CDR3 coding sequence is TGCAGTGCTAGAAAGGGGGTCAGGGACCCACCCCTCCACTTT. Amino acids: CSARKGVRDPPLHF.

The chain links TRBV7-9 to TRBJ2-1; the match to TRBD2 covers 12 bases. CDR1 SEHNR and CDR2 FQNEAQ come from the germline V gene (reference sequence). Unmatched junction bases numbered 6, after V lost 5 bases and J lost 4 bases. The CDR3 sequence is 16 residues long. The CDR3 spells CASSPPLAGGYNEQFF. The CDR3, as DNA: TGTGCCAGCAGCCCACCTCTAGCGGGAGGGTACAATGAGCAGTTCTTC.

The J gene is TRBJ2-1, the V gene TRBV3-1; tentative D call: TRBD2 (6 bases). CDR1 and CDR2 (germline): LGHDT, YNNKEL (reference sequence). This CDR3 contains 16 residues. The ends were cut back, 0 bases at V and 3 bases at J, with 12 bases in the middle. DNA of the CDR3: TGTGCCAGCAGCCAAGATCTGATAGCGGACTACAATGAGCAGTTCTTC. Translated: CASSQDLIADYNEQFF.

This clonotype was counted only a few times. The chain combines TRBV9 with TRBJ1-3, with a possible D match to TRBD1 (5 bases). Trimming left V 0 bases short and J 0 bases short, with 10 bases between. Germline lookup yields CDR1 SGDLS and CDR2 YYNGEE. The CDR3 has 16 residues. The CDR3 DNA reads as TGTGCCAGCAGCGTAGGGCCAGGGAACTCTGGAAACACCATATATTTT. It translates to CASSVGPGNSGNTIYF.

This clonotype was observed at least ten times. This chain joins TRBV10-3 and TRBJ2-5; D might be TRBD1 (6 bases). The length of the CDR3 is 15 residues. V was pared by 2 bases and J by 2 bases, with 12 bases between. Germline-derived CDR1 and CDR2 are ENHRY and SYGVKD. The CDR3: CAISETGTRQETQYF. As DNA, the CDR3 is TGTGCCATCAGTGAGACCGGGACAAGACAAGAGACCCAGTACTTC.

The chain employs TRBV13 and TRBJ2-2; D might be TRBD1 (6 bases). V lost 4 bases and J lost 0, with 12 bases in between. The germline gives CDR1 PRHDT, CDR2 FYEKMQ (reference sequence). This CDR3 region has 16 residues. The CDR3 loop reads CASSSWTAANTGELFF. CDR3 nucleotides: TGTGCCAGCAGCTCTTGGACAGCAGCGAACACCGGGGAGCTGTTTTTT.

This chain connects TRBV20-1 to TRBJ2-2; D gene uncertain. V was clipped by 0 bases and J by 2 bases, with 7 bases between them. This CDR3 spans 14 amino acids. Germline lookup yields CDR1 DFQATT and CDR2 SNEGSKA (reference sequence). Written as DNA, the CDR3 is TGCAGTGCTAGAGAGGCGGATAACACCGGGGAGCTGTTTTTT. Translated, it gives CSAREADNTGELFF.

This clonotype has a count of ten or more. The CDR3 protein is CASSLWTGRGEQFF. The CDR3 region has the DNA TGTGCCAGCAGTTTATGGACAGGGCGGGGTGAGCAGTTCTTC. This chain connects TRBV28 to TRBJ2-1, with a weak D call TRBD1 (7 bases). Germline CDR1 and CDR2: MDHEN and SYDVKM. Between the trimmed V and J ends, which lost 0 bases and 9 bases, there was a span of 12 bases. The CDR3 is made up of 14 amino acids.

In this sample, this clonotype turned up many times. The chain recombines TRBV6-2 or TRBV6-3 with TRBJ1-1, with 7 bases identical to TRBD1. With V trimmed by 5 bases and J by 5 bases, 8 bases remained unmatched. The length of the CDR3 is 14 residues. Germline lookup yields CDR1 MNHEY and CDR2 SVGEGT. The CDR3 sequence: CASSTGTALTEAFF. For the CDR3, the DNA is TGTGCCAGCAGTACCGGGACAGCCCTGACTGAAGCTTTCTTT.